The 12 T cell receptor beta chains in this list originate from one sample, sequenced in a study of Ad26.COV2.S vaccination and SARS-CoV-2 variants. Treatment described: roughly 18 received Ad26.COV2.S at low or high dose, single or two shots; five or six received placebo; per-sample allocation not given. Sample collection was performed on day 63 after the first vaccine or placebo injection. Measured with immunoSEQ multiplex PCR; TCRdb has only the in-frame clones, and not every one. The data contain about 350,000 clones, 70% to 90% of them singletons. Source: peripheral blood, taken in a trial of Ad26.COV2.S vaccine versus placebo. These receptors were taken from a person aged 18-60 years who received the Ad26.COV2.S COVID-19 vaccine or a placebo.

The V gene is TRBV19, the J gene TRBJ2-1; TRBD2 matches 12 bases. CDR1 is LNHDA, CDR2 SQIVND, per germline (reference sequence). J gave up 4 bases and V 7 bases, and 5 bases lay outside the gene matches. The CDR3 contains 15 residues. CDR3 in DNA: TGTGCCAGTAAGCGGCTAGCGGGGGGGTACAATGAGCAGTTCTTC. Amino acids: CASKRLAGGYNEQFF.

This sequence joins TRBV10-3 and TRBJ2-3; 7 nucleotides agree with TRBD1. V gave up 4 bases and J gave up 0 bases; unmatched junction bases: 4. The CDR3 runs 15 residues. Germline values: CDR1 ENHRY, CDR2 SYGVKD. CDR3 loop: CAISGPGQSTDTQYF. The CDR3 DNA sequence: TGTGCCATCAGTGGCCCGGGACAGAGCACAGATACGCAGTATTTT.

This rearrangement joins TRBV4-2 to TRBJ2-2; no reliable D call. V was shortened by 0 bases and J by 3 bases, with 17 bases between the two germline ends. This CDR3 is 18 amino acids long. Germline V gives CDR1 LGHNA, CDR2 YNFKEQ. For the CDR3, the DNA is TGTGCCAGCAGCCAAGATCACCCCAGATTACCCCACACCGGGGAGCTGTTTTTT. Translation gives CASSQDHPRLPHTGELFF.

The chain combines TRBV5-4 with TRBJ1-6; 7 nucleotides match TRBD1. With 5 bases clipped from V and 8 bases from J, the junction kept 7 bases outside the gene matches. This CDR3 has 14 residues. Germline loops: CDR1 SGHNT, CDR2 YYREEE (reference sequence). The CDR3 region is CASRSQGVDSPLHF. As DNA, the CDR3 is TGTGCCAGCAGGTCGCAGGGGGTTGATTCACCCCTCCACTTT.

The chain combines TRBV9 with TRBJ2-5; TRBD1 is a possible D gene (6 bases). Trimming left V 3 bases short and J 1 base short, with 16 bases between. The CDR3 covers 16 residues. The V gene's germline CDR1 is SGDLS and CDR2 YYNGEE. In nucleotides, the CDR3 is TGTGCCAGCAGCGCGGGAACAGGGCTCGTCCAAGAGACCCAGTACTTC. Its protein product is CASSAGTGLVQETQYF.

This chain uses TRBV28 with TRBJ1-2, with D hard to call. The CDR3 is 14 residues long. V lost 3 bases, J lost 5 bases, and 13 bases lay in between. Germline lookup yields CDR1 MDHEN and CDR2 SYDVKM. Here the CDR3 DNA reads TGTGCCAGCAGTTTGCGGCGGAAGAGTTATGGCTACACCTTC. Translated: CASSLRRKSYGYTF.

The chain links TRBV3-1 (or the pseudogene TRBV3-2) to TRBJ1-1; unclear D gene. Germline lookup yields CDR1 LGHDT and CDR2 YNNKEL (reference sequence). Deletions cut 4 bases from V and 9 bases from J, with 12 bases between. The CDR3 runs 12 residues. CDR3 residues: CASSPGPHKAFF. The CDR3 DNA reads TGTGCCAGCAGCCCCGGCCCCCATAAAGCTTTCTTT.

The V call is TRBV27, the J call TRBJ2-1; D is uncertain. The V gene lost 2 bases and the J gene lost 1 base, with 12 bases spanning the gap. CDR3 size: 16 residues. Per the germline V gene, CDR1 is MNHEY and CDR2 is SMNVEV (reference sequence). CDR3 sequence: CASSLSDVLSYNEQFF. CDR3 nucleotide sequence: TGTGCCAGCAGTTTAAGCGACGTACTTTCCTACAATGAGCAGTTCTTC.

This clone has only a few counts. This rearrangement joins TRBV4-1 to TRBJ2-7; 8 bases agree with TRBD1. The V gene's germline CDR1 is MGHRA and CDR2 YSYEKL. The CDR3 runs to 15 residues. J lost 5 bases, V lost 4 bases, and 10 bases had no gene match. CDR3 bases: TGCGCCAGCAGCCCAGGACAGGGCCCTAGGGACGAGCAGTACTTC. Translation gives CASSPGQGPRDEQYF.

The rearrangement links TRBV6-5 to TRBJ2-7, with no clear D. The germline gives CDR1 MNHEY, CDR2 SVGAGI. The CDR3 length is 13 residues. V lost 6 bases and J lost 0, with 9 bases in between. Written as DNA, the CDR3 is TGTGCCAGCAGACGACTCCTCTCCTACGAGCAGTACTTC. This sequence encodes CASRRLLSYEQYF.

The chain carries TRBV18 and TRBJ2-2, with TRBD2 matching 8 bases. Germline values: CDR1 KGHSH, CDR2 LQKENI. Trimming took 3 bases from V and 6 from J; bases not matched to a gene: 3. The CDR3 runs to 14 residues. In DNA, the CDR3 is TGTGCCAGCTCACCCACCGGGGGGGCCGGGGAGCTGTTTTTT. This sequence encodes CASSPTGGAGELFF.

The rearrangement links TRBV7-9 to TRBJ2-1; no reliable D call. Looked up from germline, CDR1 is SEHNR and CDR2 is FQNEAQ (reference sequence). The CDR3 length is 13 residues. Trimming cost V 5 bases and J 6 bases, with 11 bases left between them. CDR3 protein: CASSPAGANEQFF. Here the CDR3 DNA reads TGTGCCAGCAGCCCTGCCGGAGCCAATGAGCAGTTCTTC.